The clone carrying this TCR beta chain was picked up one time. The record originates from a study of T cell changes during pregnancy in multiple sclerosis. Sequenced by immunoSEQ multiplex PCR; TCRdb stores in-frame clones only, minus some. The sample has about 59,000 clones, 91% seen once. V shed 4 bases and J shed 4 bases, with 18 bases lying between them. The CDR3 covers 15 residues. Germline CDR1 is SGHRS and CDR2 is YFSETQ. This material consisted of peripheral blood, taken before pregnancy. This receptor was obtained from a female donor with multiple sclerosis, enrolled in a pregnancy study. The chain employs TRBV5-1 and TRBJ2-7; D not certain. The CDR3 loop is CASSIYSSPLYEQYF. The CDR3 nucleotides are TGCGCCAGCAGCATATACAGCTCCCCTCTTTACGAGCAGTACTTC.